These 7 T cell receptor beta chains were all obtained from the same sample, sequenced in a study of blood T cell repertoires in COVID-19. TCRdb's copy holds only in-frame clones and misses some; the assay was immunoSEQ multiplex PCR. The sample lists roughly 34,000 clones; 80% were seen once. Material: peripheral blood. These receptor sequences come from a woman aged 70-85 years with acute or convalescent COVID-19.

V usage is TRBV19 and J usage is TRBJ1-4, with a weak D call TRBD1 (6 bases). CDR3 length: 15 amino acids. The germline V gene has CDR1 LNHDA and CDR2 SQIVND (reference sequence). Trimming pared 6 bases from V and 5 bases from J, leaving 16 bases between. The CDR3 nucleotides read TGTGCCAGTAGCCGCCCCGGACAGTTCAATGAAAAACTGTTTTTT. This sequence encodes CASSRPGQFNEKLFF.

CDR3 amino acids: CASGQGQVTEAFF. The CDR3 nucleotides are TGTGCCAGCGGACAGGGGCAAGTCACTGAAGCTTTCTTT. The chain carries TRBV6-6 and TRBJ1-1, with 9 nucleotides matching TRBD1. The V gene's germline CDR1 is MNHNY and CDR2 SVGAGI (reference sequence). V lost 8 bases, J lost 4 bases, and 5 bases stayed unmatched. The CDR3 loop spans 13 amino acids.

The chain combines TRBV20-1 with TRBJ2-7, with D possibly being TRBD2 (6 bases). CDR3 length equals 15 residues. Germline-derived CDR1 and CDR2 are DFQATT and SNEGSKA (reference sequence). Trimming cost V 3 bases and J 7 bases, with 22 bases left between them. The CDR3 here is CSASRSILASREQYF. As DNA, the CDR3 is TGCAGTGCTAGTCGGTCGATACTAGCCAGCCGGGAGCAGTACTTC.

The J gene is TRBJ2-3, the V gene TRBV9; 7 bases are shared with TRBD1. This CDR3 has 15 amino acids. The V segment lost 5 bases and the J segment 4 bases; nucleotides outside the gene matches: 10. In germline, CDR1 is SGDLS, CDR2 YYNGEE. DNA for the CDR3: TGTGCCAGCAGAAACCGGGACAGCCACTCAGATACGCAGTATTTT. Protein: CASRNRDSHSDTQYF.

The V and J genes are TRBV5-1 and TRBJ2-3, with TRBD2 matching 8 bases. V shed 4 bases and J 2 bases; nucleotides not matched to a gene: 12. Germline-derived CDR1 and CDR2 are SGHRS and YFSETQ. This CDR3 has 17 amino acids. Here the CDR3 reads CASSPTPQRGSTDTQYF. In DNA, the CDR3 is TGCGCCAGCAGCCCCACCCCACAGCGGGGGTCCACAGATACGCAGTATTTT.

This chain links TRBV6-6 with TRBJ2-7; a possible D gene is TRBD1 (6 bases). CDR3 length: 14 residues. The germline V gene has CDR1 MNHNY and CDR2 SVGAGI (reference sequence). The V gene lost 0 bases and the J gene lost 3 bases, with 9 bases spanning the gap. The CDR3 protein is CASSYSIQGYEQYF. The CDR3 DNA sequence: TGTGCCAGCAGTTACTCGATACAGGGCTACGAGCAGTACTTC.

The rearrangement joins TRBV18 to TRBJ1-1; maybe TRBD1 (5 bases). There are 12 residues in the CDR3. Trimming cost V 1 base and J 7 bases, with 7 bases left between them. Per germline, CDR1 KGHSH and CDR2 LQKENI. CDR3 region: CASSPRGGEAFF. CDR3 sequence (DNA): TGTGCCAGCTCACCACGGGGGGGTGAAGCTTTCTTT.